The 5 T cell receptor beta chains below were found in one sample sequenced in a study of T cells in narcolepsy. Profiling relied on immunoSEQ multiplex PCR, and the TCRdb table lists in-frame clones only, not all of them. The sample includes some 30,000 clones, roughly 80% seen only once; the top ten take roughly 1.3%. Sequenced input: CD45RA- memory CD4+ T cells from PBMCs. Every receptor here comes from a human donor with narcolepsy.

The chain uses TRBV4-1 and TRBJ2-1; TRBD2 matches 10 bases. Germline lookup yields CDR1 MGHRA and CDR2 YSYEKL. The junction had 4 bases not matched to a gene; V was cut back by 2 bases and J by 0 bases. The length of the CDR3 is 17 residues. CDR3 DNA sequence: TGCGCCAGCAGCCAACGGACTAGCGGAAGCTCCTACAATGAGCAGTTCTTC. This codes for CASSQRTSGSSYNEQFF.

This clone has just one count. This rearrangement joins TRBV28 to TRBJ1-4; possible D gene TRBD1, 5 bases. The CDR3 runs to 14 residues. The germline V and J ends were trimmed by 3 bases and 3 bases, with 8 bases remaining between them. CDR1 and CDR2 (germline): MDHEN, SYDVKM. Here the CDR3 reads CASSLGGANEKLFF. The CDR3 DNA sequence: TGTGCCAGCAGTTTGGGAGGGGCTAATGAAAAACTGTTTTTT.

This rearrangement joins TRBV14 to TRBJ2-7, with 7 nucleotides matching TRBD1. This CDR3 is built from 15 residues. CDR1 and CDR2 from the germline V gene are SGHDN and FVKESK. V dropped 4 bases and J dropped 2; count of bases not matched to a gene: 8. In nucleotides, the CDR3 is TGTGCCAGCAGCCCGCATCAGGGGGTGACCTACGAGCAGTACTTC. This sequence encodes CASSPHQGVTYEQYF. Full variable domain (rest looked up from reference TRBV14 and TRBJ2-7): EAGVTQFPSHSVIEKGQTVTLRCDPISGHDNLYWYRRVMGKEIKFLLHFVKESKQDESGMPNNRFLAERTGGTYSTLKVQPAELEDSGVYFCASSPHQGVTYEQYFGPGTRLTVT.

In DNA form, the CDR3 reads TGTGCCAGCAGTGAACAAAGCACCGGGGAGCTGTTTTTT. Protein sequence: CASSEQSTGELFF. V is TRBV6-4 and J is TRBJ2-2; no clear D gene. CDR1 MRHNA and CDR2 SNTAGT come from the germline V gene. The CDR3 extends over 13 amino acids. Trimming removed 3 bases at V and 4 bases at J, with 6 bases between.

V and J are TRBV7-6 and TRBJ2-5; D unresolved. The CDR3 runs to 16 residues. The V gene's germline CDR1 is SGHVS and CDR2 FNYEAQ. V lost 1 base to trimming and J lost 5 bases, with 17 bases between them. The CDR3 is CASSLGSGGPSETQYF. The CDR3 DNA reads TGTGCCAGCAGCTTAGGCTCAGGCGGACCAAGTGAGACCCAGTACTTC.